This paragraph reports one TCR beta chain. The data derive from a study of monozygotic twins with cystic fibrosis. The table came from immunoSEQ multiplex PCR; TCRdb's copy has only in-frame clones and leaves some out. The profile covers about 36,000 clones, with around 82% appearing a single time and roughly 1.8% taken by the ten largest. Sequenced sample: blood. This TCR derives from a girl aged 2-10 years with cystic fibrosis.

The CDR3 spells CASSQDPNQPQHF. In nucleotides, the CDR3 is TGCGCCAGCAGCCAAGATCCAAATCAGCCCCAGCATTTT. This sequence joins TRBV4-1 and TRBJ1-5; D unclear. Germline V lookup: CDR1 MGHRA, CDR2 YSYEKL. The V end was cut by 0 bases, the J end by 4 bases, with 4 bases between. CDR3 size: 13 residues.